This T cell receptor beta chain was profiled in a study of post-analysis software for immune sequencing data. The authors incorporated unique molecular identifiers into the TCR beta cDNA libraries. TCRdb re-derived calls from the PCR reads in MiXCR, one entry per CDR3 protein. The sample carries some 800,000 distinct CDR3 sequences, about 45% recorded once. This clonotype has only a few counts. This receptor was obtained from a girl under 18 with multiple sclerosis. The source material was blood.

Here the CDR3 DNA reads TGTGCCAGCAGCGCCCTAGCCGGGAGAAGCTATCGGCAGTACTTC. This codes for CASSALAGRSYRQYF. The genes are TRBV7-8 and TRBJ2-7, with D possibly being TRBD2 (6 bases). From germline, CDR1 is SGHVS and CDR2 FQNEAQ. V lost 5 bases to trimming and J lost 9 bases, with 23 bases between them. The CDR3 runs to 15 residues.